The rows below give T cell receptor beta chains drawn from one sample of a study of shared clonotypes between healthy human individuals. Here immunoSEQ multiplex PCR was the method, and the copy in TCRdb shows in-frame clones only, minus some. The repertoire includes about 470,000 clones, more than 75% of them detected once, and roughly 13% sits in the top ten. Input material: PBMCs. These receptors came from a woman in her forties in good health. Some clones in this sample may be carry-over from other donors' samples. The CDR3 runs from the conserved cysteine through the conserved F or W. A D gene is named only where the DNA matches it firmly. Clone sizes are given selectively: once, few, many, or a class where the clone is expanded.

length: 14; V: TRBV4-3; J: TRBJ1-1; D: TRBD1; size: -; DNA: TGCGCCAGCAGCCAAGGGCAGGGGGGAACTGAAGCTTTCTTT; CDR3: CASSQGQGGTEAFF
length: 12; V: TRBV14; J: TRBJ2-5; D: -; size: -; DNA: TGTGCCAGCAGCCAAGTAGTGGAGACCCAGTACTTC; CDR3: CASSQVVETQYF
length: 18; V: TRBV7-7; J: TRBJ2-5; D: -; size: -; DNA: TGTGCCAGCAGCTTAGACACCGGGGTAGCGGGAATCCAGGGGGCCCAGTACTTC; CDR3: CASSLDTGVAGIQGAQYF
length: 14; V: TRBV28; J: TRBJ2-1; D: -; size: -; DNA: TGTGCCAGCATTCCTAGTGGGACACCCAATGAGCAGTTCTTC; CDR3: CASIPSGTPNEQFF
length: 18; V: TRBV10-3; J: TRBJ2-3; D: -; size: -; DNA: TGTGCCATCAGTGAGCGGGCCGGGACAACAGCTAGCACAGATACGCAGTATTTT; CDR3: CAISERAGTTASTDTQYF
length: 19; V: TRBV9; J: TRBJ2-6; D: TRBD2; size: -; DNA: TGTGCCAGCAGCGTAGGGAGCGGGAGGGCCGTAGCTGGGGCCAACGTCCTGACTTTC; CDR3: CASSVGSGRAVAGANVLTF
length: 17; V: TRBV4-3; J: TRBJ2-5; D: -; size: -; DNA: TGCGCCAGCAGCCAAGGACCAAGACGGGACACCCAAGAGACCCAGTACTTC; CDR3: CASSQGPRRDTQETQYF
length: 15; V: TRBV16; J: TRBJ1-5; D: -; size: -; DNA: TGTGCCAGCAGCCAATTGGGGGGGTCCGATCAGCCCCAGCATTTT; CDR3: CASSQLGGSDQPQHF
length: 16; V: TRBV29-1; J: TRBJ2-4; D: -; size: -; DNA: TGCAGCGTTGAAGATCGCAGAGGGAGAGCCAAAAACATTCAGTACTTC; CDR3: CSVEDRRGRAKNIQYF
length: 15; V: TRBV6-6; J: TRBJ2-6; D: -; size: many; DNA: TGTGCCAGCAGTTTAGGTAGCTCTGGGGCCAACGTCCTGACTTTC; CDR3: CASSLGSSGANVLTF
length: 15; V: TRBV4-1; J: TRBJ2-3; D: TRBD2; size: -; DNA: TGCGCCAGCAGCCCTAGCGGGAGGGTAGCAGATACGCAGTATTTT; CDR3: CASSPSGRVADTQYF